This T cell receptor (beta chain) was obtained from a study of shared clonotypes between healthy human individuals. Study results and limitations: What limited the represented genetic and exposure-history diversity was the small number of donors. Among several donors, about 5% of naive CD4 clonotypes were found in common. The study found lower generation probabilities in non-shared clonotypes than in those shared by all four donors.

Samples underwent the assay at deep level. Assay: immunoSEQ multiplex PCR; the TCRdb copy retains only in-frame clones and omits some. Here the sample spans roughly 2,000,000 clones, 90% to 95% being singletons. The naive CD8 population came from CD45RO-negative cells selected for CCR7, without terminally differentiated effector memory CD45RA+ cells. About this clone: What it binds is not known.

Germline CDR1 MNHEY, CDR2 SMNVEV (reference sequence). V gave up 5 bases and J gave up 0 bases, with 11 bases separating them. The CDR3 sequence is 15 residues long. This rearrangement joins TRBV27 to TRBJ2-4, with D unresolved. This sequence originates from a man younger than 35 in good health. Some clones in this sample may be carry-over from other donors' samples. Sequenced material: naive CD8+ T cells from PBMCs. CDR3 sequence reads: CASSERAIAKNIQYF. CDR3 nucleotide sequence: TGTGCCAGCAGTGAACGGGCGATAGCCAAAAACATTCAGTACTTC.